This TCR beta chain was profiled in a study of PD-1 blockade in mismatch repair-deficient tumors. Some clones are missing from TCRdb's copy, which holds only in-frame ones; the method was immunoSEQ multiplex PCR. This table holds around 9,200 clones, more than 75% found once. With regard to this clone: Its antigen is undetermined.

The time point was: approximately ten-day in vitro stimulation with candidate mutation-associated neoantigen peptide 1. Cells were stimulated around ten days with each of about 7 ELISpot-reactive neoantigens. This specimen consisted of cells cultured in vitro, obtained from a patient treated with pembrolizumab. The source is an adult with mismatch repair-deficient cancer.

CDR3 sequence reads: CASSPPRDRTNYGYTF. For the CDR3, the DNA is TGTGCCAGCTCACCACCGAGGGACAGAACCAACTATGGCTACACCTTC. The V gene is TRBV18, the J gene TRBJ1-2; 7 bases are a match to TRBD1. CDR1 and CDR2 from the germline V gene are KGHSH and LQKENI. CDR3 length: 16 amino acids. J lost 2 bases, V lost 0 bases, and 6 bases had no gene match.